This T cell receptor beta chain was profiled in a study of blood T cell repertoires in COVID-19. At the level of the study: Sites across the United States, Italy and Spain contributed samples from acute and convalescent COVID-19. In each case, the material was cDNA or gDNA derived from T cells, B-cell-depleted T cells, or PBMCs.

Here immunoSEQ multiplex PCR was the method, and the copy in TCRdb shows in-frame clones only, minus some. The sample carries about 160,000 clones, roughly 93% recorded once. The ends were cut back, 8 bases at V and 4 bases at J, with 15 bases in the middle. Germline V lookup: CDR1 MNHEY, CDR2 SVGAGI. The CDR3 extends over 14 amino acids. This clone was seen once. Sequencing was carried out using peripheral blood. The J gene is TRBJ1-5, the V gene TRBV6-5, with D possibly being TRBD1 (5 bases). This TCR was sampled from a woman aged 55-69 years with COVID-19, enrolled during active disease. Written as DNA, the CDR3 is TGTGCCAGCCGCCCGGCAGGGCTTAATCAGCCCCAGCATTTT. Amino acid sequence: CASRPAGLNQPQHF.